This T cell receptor beta chain is drawn from a study of CD8 T cells in ankylosing spondylitis. Study-wide findings and caveats: Seemingly distinctive of ankylosing spondylitis blood was a TCR beta motif formed by eight highly homologous variants.

The authors made TCR beta libraries by quantitative 5'-RACE with molecular barcodes. TCRdb fed the 5' RACE reads into MiXCR, producing one record per CDR3 protein. The sample yields 200,000 to 250,000 distinct CDR3 sequences, 10% to 13% seen once. Germline loops: CDR1 MDHEN, CDR2 SYDVKM. V was cut by 6 bases and J by 1 base, with 9 bases left in between. The CDR3 has 13 amino acids. This clonotype was picked up a small number of times. The antigen is unknown. The chain uses TRBV28 and TRBJ2-5; D is perhaps TRBD1 or TRBD2 (5 bases each). Sequencing was carried out using blood, either unsorted or a sorted T cell fraction (not recorded which). The origin of this receptor is a male donor with ankylosing spondylitis or in good health (not recorded which). CDR3 nucleotide sequence: TGTGCCAGCAGGAAGGGGAGCCAAGAGACCCAGTACTTC. Protein product: CASRKGSQETQYF.